This note documents a single T cell receptor beta chain sequence. Its antigen is as yet unknown. This sample was included in a study of T-cell memory formation after mild COVID-19. V shed 1 base and J 3 bases; nucleotides not matched to a gene: 10. CDR3 length equals 18 residues. Germline assignment: CDR1 SGHAT and CDR2 FQNNGV. Study observations and caveats: Some clones that responded were present in memory (sampled pre-infection), which suggests cross-reactive memory joined. From day 15 to 85, contracting clones were balanced between CD4 and CD8, whereas later expanders leaned toward CD4+.

One entry per CDR3 protein results from TCRdb running MiXCR on the 5' RACE reads. The sample lists 450,000 or so distinct CDR3 sequences; 20% were seen once. The sample was PBMCs or a T cell subset sorted from them (not recorded which). The chain recombines TRBV11-2 with TRBJ2-1; 9 positions agree with TRBD2. The receptor was derived from an adult woman who had mild COVID-19 (a few samples of this study predate the infection). Cell type and time point are not known. This CDR3 reads CASSLVVGGRVNYNEQFF. Here the CDR3 DNA reads TGTGCCAGCAGCTTAGTCGTCGGCGGGAGGGTGAACTACAATGAGCAGTTCTTC.